This T cell receptor (beta chain) was observed in a study of blood T cell repertoires in COVID-19. In the study overall: The United States, Italy and Spain were the sources of the acute and convalescent COVID-19 samples. T cells, B-cell-depleted T cells, or PBMCs provided the cDNA or gDNA that served as material.

In the original workflow: Estimated nucleated cell counts came from reference gene primer amplification. Using immunoSEQ multiplex PCR, the repertoire was profiled, and TCRdb retains in-frame clones only, with some absent. From that table come the V and J calls and clone size; the DNA was used to work out D and trimming. This sample has tens of thousands of clones, with approximately 85% found just once. The CDR3 sequence is 16 residues long. Germline V gene lookup returns CDR1 MNHEY and CDR2 SMNVEV (reference sequence). V dropped 5 bases and J dropped 6; count of bases not matched to a gene: 7. The source material was peripheral blood. The chain combines TRBV27 with TRBJ2-1; 13 positions agree with TRBD2. This TCR was sampled from a human donor in a cohort sampled during active COVID-19. CDR3 amino acids: CASSPTLAGGLNEQFF. Written as DNA, the CDR3 is TGTGCCAGCAGTCCGACACTAGCGGGGGGGCTCAATGAGCAGTTCTTC.